This T cell receptor beta chain was recovered during a study of blood T cell repertoires in COVID-19. Here immunoSEQ multiplex PCR was the method, and the copy in TCRdb shows in-frame clones only, minus some. This sample carries fewer than 400,000 clones, 87% of them seen once, and the ten largest clones take 8.5% to 10%. J gave up 6 bases and V 3 bases, and 8 bases lay outside the gene matches. The germline gives CDR1 KGHSH, CDR2 LQKENI. This CDR3 contains 16 residues. The V and J genes are TRBV18 and TRBJ1-4, with 9 bases aligning to TRBD1. The sequence was obtained from a woman under 30 who had recovered from COVID-19. The sequenced sample was PBMCs or T cells enriched from blood (not recorded which). The DNA of the CDR3 is TGTGCCAGCTCACCGAGAACAGGGGGCGCGGATGAAAAACTGTTTTTT. Its translation: CASSPRTGGADEKLFF.